This is a list of T cell receptor beta chains from one sample in a study of OX40 agonist ivuxolimab in advanced cancers. Profiling relied on immunoSEQ multiplex PCR, and the TCRdb table lists in-frame clones only, not all of them. The sample includes fewer than 100,000 clones, about 88% seen only once; the top ten take 0.15% to 0.2%. The sample in question was CD4+ or CD8+ T cells sorted from blood, obtained in a trial of the OX40 agonist ivuxolimab. Receptor source: an adult with an advanced solid tumor such as melanoma, head and neck, liver or kidney cancer. The CDR3 runs from the conserved cysteine through the conserved F or W. The D gene is left open where the match is weak. Clone size is given for some rows only: seen once, a few or many times, or a class if the clone is expanded.

cdr3_nt cdr3_aa j_call clone_size d_call v_call
TGTGCCAGCAGGACTCCGGGACAGGGTCAAGGCTACACCTTC CASRTPGQGQGYTF TRBJ1-2 once TRBD1 TRBV27
TGCGCCAGCAGCTTCGGCGGAGGAGTCTCCTACGAGCAGTACTTC CASSFGGGVSYEQYF TRBJ2-7 . . TRBV5-1
TGTGCCAGCAGCTCGTCAGGGGGGCCCGGCACTGAAGCTTTCTTT CASSSSGGPGTEAFF TRBJ1-1 . TRBD1 TRBV11-2
TGCGCCAGCAGCCTCGGACGAAACACTGAAGCTTTCTTT CASSLGRNTEAFF TRBJ1-1 . . TRBV5-1
TGCGCCAGCAGCCATGGCGGAGGGAACTATGGCTACACCTTC CASSHGGGNYGYTF TRBJ1-2 . . TRBV4-1
TGTGCCAGCCGCAACAGGGGGCAAAGGAACACTGAAGCTTTCTTT CASRNRGQRNTEAFF TRBJ1-1 . TRBD1 TRBV6-4
TGTGCCAGCAGTTTACCGGGGAATAGCAATCAGCCCCAGCATTTT CASSLPGNSNQPQHF TRBJ1-5 . . TRBV28
TGTGCCAGCAGCCCGAACAGGTTCTCTATTCCGAACACTGAAGCTTTCTTT CASSPNRFSIPNTEAFF TRBJ1-1 . . TRBV11-2
TGCGCCAGCAGCCCGCCGGACAGGGCCAGGGAGACCCAGTACTTC CASSPPDRARETQYF TRBJ2-5 . TRBD1 TRBV5-1
TGCGCCAGCAGCTCCCGAACAGGGGGGGATTCACCCCTCCACTTT CASSSRTGGDSPLHF TRBJ1-6 . TRBD1 TRBV5-1
TGTGCCAGCAGTGATTCGCAGCGGGGCGGGGAGCTGTTTTTT CASSDSQRGGELFF TRBJ2-2 once TRBD2 TRBV2
TGTGCCAGCAGTACAGGGGCGCAACAGCCCCAGCATTTT CASSTGAQQPQHF TRBJ1-5 . TRBD1 TRBV2
TGTGCCAGCAGTCGGGGGAATGAGGGTCAGCCCCAGCATTTT CASSRGNEGQPQHF TRBJ1-5 . . TRBV2
TGTGCCAGCAGCGAATCAACTAATGAAAAACTGTTTTTT CASSESTNEKLFF TRBJ1-4 . . TRBV9
TGTGCCAGCAGCCCTGCGTTGAGACTACAAACCCAAGAGACCCAGTACTTC CASSPALRLQTQETQYF TRBJ2-5 . . TRBV7-2
TGTGCCAGCCTCTCCAGGGACGGAATAAACTACGAGCAGTACTTC CASLSRDGINYEQYF TRBJ2-7 . . TRBV28
TGTGCTAGTGAGGACAGAAACAACTATGGCTACACCTTC CASEDRNNYGYTF TRBJ1-2 . . TRBV19
TGTGCCAGCTCACCCCCCGGGACTAGGTCCTACAATGAGCAGTTCTTC CASSPPGTRSYNEQFF TRBJ2-1 . TRBD2 TRBV18
TGTGCCAGCAGTTTGTCCGACAGGGGGCGGGAGACCCAGTACTTC CASSLSDRGRETQYF TRBJ2-5 . TRBD1 TRBV28
TGTGCCATCAGTGAACATGGGGAGGACAATCAGCCCCAGCATTTT CAISEHGEDNQPQHF TRBJ1-5 . . TRBV10-3
TGTGCCAGTAGTATGGGACAGGGGGCCTACGAGCAGTACTTC CASSMGQGAYEQYF TRBJ2-7 . TRBD1 TRBV19
TGCGCCAGCAATGGGACCACTTGCACAGGGCACGGCTACACCTTC CASNGTTCTGHGYTF TRBJ1-2 . . TRBV23-1
TGTGCTAGTGGATCGTGGACAGGGGACGGCACAGATACGCAGTATTTT CASGSWTGDGTDTQYF TRBJ2-3 . TRBD1 TRBV12-5
TGTGCCAGCAGTGGCGGGACAGGGGGAGAGACCCAGTACTTC CASSGGTGGETQYF TRBJ2-5 . TRBD1 TRBV6-5
TGTGCCAGCAGTTTATCCGGACAGGGGAGGAGACATAATTCACCCCTCCACTTT CASSLSGQGRRHNSPLHF TRBJ1-6 . TRBD1 TRBV27
TGTGCCAGCAGCTTAATGGCGAACACTGAAGCTTTCTTT CASSLMANTEAFF TRBJ1-1 . . TRBV11-2
TGCAGCGTTAGGGGGGGGCTTACCCCCACAGATACGCAGTATTTT CSVRGGLTPTDTQYF TRBJ2-3 . . TRBV29-1
TGTGCCAGCAACACGGGACAGATCCAAGAGACCCAGTACTTC CASNTGQIQETQYF TRBJ2-5 . TRBD1 TRBV6-1
TGTGCCAGCGGTTATGACACAGATACGCAGTATTTT CASGYDTDTQYF TRBJ2-3 . . TRBV7-9
TGCAGCGTTGTGGACAGGGATGGAAACACCATATATTTT CSVVDRDGNTIYF TRBJ1-3 . TRBD1 TRBV29-1
TGCGCCAGCAGCGGCTGGGGACTAGCGGGAGTAATGGTCGAGCAGTACTTC CASSGWGLAGVMVEQYF TRBJ2-7 . TRBD2 TRBV5-1
TGTGCCAGTAGTAAGGTCAGGGGGAGAGAGACCCAGTACTTC CASSKVRGRETQYF TRBJ2-5 . TRBD1 TRBV19
TGTGCCACCAGCAGAGGGCAGCTCGCAACTAATGAAAAACTGTTTTTT CATSRGQLATNEKLFF TRBJ1-4 . . TRBV15
TGCGCCAGCAGCTTGGCCACTAGCGGTTACACAGATACGCAGTATTTT CASSLATSGYTDTQYF TRBJ2-3 once TRBD2 TRBV5-1
TGTGCCAGCAGCTCTGGGACTAGCGGGGCTAACAATGAGCAGTTCTTC CASSSGTSGANNEQFF TRBJ2-1 . TRBD2 TRBV11-2
TGTGCCAGCTCATTGGAGGGAGATCAGCCCCAGCATTTT CASSLEGDQPQHF TRBJ1-5 . . TRBV2
TGTGCCAGCAGAACACTAGCGGCGCACTTCTTC CASRTLAAHFF TRBJ2-1 . TRBD2 TRBV11-2
TGTGCCAGCAGTTTAACGGACACTGAAGCTTTCTTT CASSLTDTEAFF TRBJ1-1 once . TRBV28
TGTGCCAGCTCACCATCGGGGACAACCGAGCAGTACTTC CASSPSGTTEQYF TRBJ2-7 . . TRBV18
TGTGCCAGCACTCGTAACTATGGCTACACCTTC CASTRNYGYTF TRBJ1-2 . . TRBV2